What follows describes a single T cell receptor (beta chain). Its specific antigen is unknown. No base quality information exists; no much larger clone differs at one position. The time point tag for this specimen amounts to: baseline before first vaccination. Vaccinee samples came from UK trials COV001 and COV002, including a single-blind randomized controlled phase 2/3 trial of AZD1222 (ChAdOx1 nCoV-19) in healthy adults. For TCRbeta chain sequencing, PBMC samples from trial participants were taken at day 0 and at day 28 after the second dose. Counted from cysteine to phenylalanine, this CDR3 has 16 amino acids. Only the CDR3 portion is preserved as DNA: 48 bases, with reading frame beginning at the first base. Trimming removed 4 bases from V and 3 bases from J; the gene matches leave 8 bases unexplained. CDR1 LGHDT and CDR2 YNNKEL were looked up in the germline V gene (reference sequence). The CDR3 regions of human TCRbeta chains were analyzed by immunosequencing. On the study's bioinformatics: TCRs in the repertoires were matched against a reference library of SARS-CoV-2-specific TCRs that had been generated with the MIRA antigen-specificity platform. Breadth was defined as the fraction of unique TCRs that were SARS-CoV-2-associated, and depth was defined as the fraction of total T cells that were SARS-CoV-2-associated. Each spike-specific TCR was assigned to its reactive spike region and to a CD4 or CD8 class using the MIRA data. Log10-transformed breadth and depth values were compared by one-way ANOVA with Sidak's multiple comparisons tests. Imported from immuneACCESS, the table was reduced by TCRdb to in-frame sequences with V and J called. These copies leave out some clones; in studies compared against another copy, an unresolved V gene accounts for under half, and the cause of the remainder is not known. D and trimming were read from the DNA, whereas the V and J calls and clone size are those reported in that table. The table for this sample lists 150,000 to 200,000 clones; about 92% of them were counted only once. The biggest ten clones account for about 4% of the sample.

The data are from a study of T cell responses to AZD1222 COVID-19 vaccine listed by TCRdb under 2021. For the study in its entirety: AZD1222 recipients given second doses at about 4 weeks or at about 12 weeks were pooled, since spike-specific TCR depth and breadth were not found to differ between the two schedules. A total of about 230 trial participants underwent TCR sequencing, of whom roughly 210 received two doses of AZD1222 and about 25 received two doses of the MenACWY control vaccine. Enrollment into the trials was organized by age into subgroups of 18-55, 56-69 and 70-plus years, and those subgroups contained roughly 150, 30 and 60 TCR-sequenced participants, respectively. General findings and caveats noted by the study authors: Epitopes outside the regions mutated in the B.1.351 and B.1.1.7 variants were reportedly recognized by nearly half of the unique spike-specific TCRs. In the small 56-69-year group, the increase in depth fell short of significance, most likely because of low power. No day 14 peak-response samples were available, so repertoires were characterized only after the peak T cell response. The vaccine-associated CD4 TCRs covered the entire spike protein, and the dominant responses fell in regions 160-218 and 743-854. Most participants were white British and females outnumbered males, and the authors suggested that clonal diversity may have been underestimated. Spike-specific TCR breadth and depth rose significantly after two AZD1222 doses compared with day 0 and with MenACWY recipients. Conclusions about previously exposed vaccinees were limited because only a handful of AZD1222 recipients were SARS-CoV-2 seropositive at baseline.

The specimen was peripheral blood, collected on day 0 of AZD1222 vaccination. The chain is made from TRBV3-1 (or the pseudogene TRBV3-2) and TRBJ2-3, with 9 bases in between that match TRBD2. This receptor was obtained from an adult in good health. The CDR3 protein sequence reads: CASSLRRGGRTDTQYF. In nucleotide form, the sequence is TGTGCCAGCAGCCTGAGGCGGGGGGGGAGGACAGATACGCAGTATTTT.